These T cell receptor beta chains were read from a single sample in a study of blood T cell repertoires in COVID-19. Measured with immunoSEQ multiplex PCR; TCRdb has only the in-frame clones, and not every one. The table records roughly 200,000 clones, roughly 82% of them present only once. Sequencing was done on a sample of PBMCs or T cells enriched from blood (not recorded which). Source of these receptors: a man between 35 and 55 years old with acute COVID-19. CDR3s include the opening cysteine and the closing phenylalanine or tryptophan. A D gene is named only where the DNA matches it firmly. Some rows have no size entry. The others give once, few or many, or a class for an expanded clone.

J gene,D gene,clone size,V gene,CDR3 length,CDR3 protein,CDR3 DNA
TRBJ2-7,TRBD1,few,TRBV2,14,CASSERQGSYEQYF,TGTGCCAGCAGTGAAAGACAGGGGTCCTACGAGCAGTACTTC
TRBJ1-2,NA,once,TRBV6-2/TRBV6-3,15,CASSYSEGAISGYTF,TGTGCCAGCAGTTACTCAGAGGGTGCGATATCCGGCTACACCTTC
TRBJ1-1,NA,NA,TRBV28,16,CASSKAGLGLGAEAFF,TGTGCCAGCAGTAAGGCCGGTTTGGGACTGGGGGCTGAAGCTTTCTTT
TRBJ2-3,NA,NA,TRBV4-1,14,CASSQDPRTDTQYF,TGCGCCAGCAGCCAAGACCCGCGAACAGATACGCAGTATTTT
TRBJ2-1,NA,few,TRBV10-2,14,CASFDPGSYNEQFF,TGCGCCAGTTTCGACCCGGGCTCCTACAATGAGCAGTTCTTC
TRBJ1-2,TRBD1,NA,TRBV6-5,13,CASLTGDLYGYTF,TGTGCCAGCCTTACAGGGGACCTCTATGGCTACACCTTC
TRBJ1-1,TRBD1,once,TRBV5-1,14,CASSLQGEDAEAFF,TGCGCCAGCAGCTTACAGGGGGAGGACGCAGAAGCTTTCTTT
TRBJ2-1,NA,few,TRBV30,12,CAWIPRYNEQFF,TGTGCCTGGATCCCGCGGTACAATGAGCAGTTCTTC
TRBJ1-1,NA,NA,TRBV5-8,14,CASSPNGGLAEAFF,TGTGCCAGCAGCCCCAACGGGGGGCTGGCTGAAGCTTTCTTT
TRBJ2-1,NA,NA,TRBV10-3,13,CAGSSVEGNEQFF,TGTGCCGGTTCTAGCGTCGAGGGCAATGAGCAGTTCTTC